The source of this T cell receptor beta chain is a study of shared clonotypes between healthy human individuals. At the level of the study: There were three CD4 naive, three CD4 memory, two CD8 naive and one CD8 memory plates per donor.

The V end lost 1 base, the J end lost 7 bases, and 11 bases lay between the germline ends. Looked up from germline, CDR1 is SEHNR and CDR2 is FQNEAQ (reference sequence). CDR3 length: 13 amino acids. The deep-level immunoSEQ assay was used. Sequencing was performed with immunoSEQ multiplex PCR; in TCRdb, only in-frame clones are kept and a portion is missing. The repertoire holds 2 million to 2.5 million clones, with 92% as singletons. As to this clone: Its specificity is not known.

Findings of the study overall: Compared with clonotypes that all four donors shared, non-shared clonotypes had lower generation probabilities. Researchers found naive subsets generally carried larger estimated richness than memory subsets.

Material: naive CD4+ T cells from PBMCs. Subset specified: CD45RA+ positively selected. The V gene is TRBV7-9, the J gene TRBJ2-7, with D tentatively TRBD1 (6 bases). The sequence was obtained from a man between 18 and 35 years old in good health. Some clones in this sample may be carry-over from other donors' samples. The CDR3 region has the DNA TGTGCCAGCAGCTTAGTTCAACAGGGTGAGCAGTACTTC. Translating it yields CASSLVQQGEQYF.